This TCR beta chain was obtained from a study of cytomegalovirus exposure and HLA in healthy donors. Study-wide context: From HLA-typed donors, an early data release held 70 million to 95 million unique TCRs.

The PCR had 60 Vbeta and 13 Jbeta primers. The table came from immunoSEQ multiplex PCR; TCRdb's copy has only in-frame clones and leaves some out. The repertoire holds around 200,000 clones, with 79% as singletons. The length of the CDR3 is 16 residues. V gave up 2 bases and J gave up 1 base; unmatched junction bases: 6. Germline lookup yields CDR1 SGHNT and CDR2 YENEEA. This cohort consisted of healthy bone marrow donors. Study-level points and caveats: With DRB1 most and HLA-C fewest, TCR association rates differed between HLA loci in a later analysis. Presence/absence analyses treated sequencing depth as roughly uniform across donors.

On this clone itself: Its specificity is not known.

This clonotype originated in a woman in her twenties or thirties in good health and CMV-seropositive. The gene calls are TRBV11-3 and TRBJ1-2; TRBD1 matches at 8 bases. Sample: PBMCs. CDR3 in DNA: TGTGCCAGCAGCTTACCGGGACAGGCCATTAACTATGGCTACACCTTC. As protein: CASSLPGQAINYGYTF.